Presented here are 20 T cell receptor beta chains from one specimen sequenced in a study of breast tumors, draining lymph nodes, adjacent tissues. TCRdb called the multiplex PCR reads again in MiXCR, with one record for every CDR3 protein. The profile covers fewer than 25,000 distinct CDR3 sequences, with approximately 75% appearing a single time and about a quarter taken by the ten largest. The specimen sequenced was tumor-adjacent breast tissue. Receptor source: a female donor with breast cancer. Some clones in this sample may be carry-over from other donors' samples.

V and J are TRBV20-1 and TRBJ2-7; a possible D gene is TRBD1 (5 bases). The CDR3 spans 13 residues. V lost 3 bases and J 3 bases, leaving 12 bases between the germline ends. Germline V gene lookup returns CDR1 DFQATT and CDR2 SNEGSKA (reference sequence). CDR3 protein: CSARTVSNYEQYF. CDR3 DNA sequence: TGCAGTGCTAGGACAGTAAGTAACTACGAGCAGTACTTC.

The gene calls are TRBV20-1 and TRBJ1-3; 8 bases align to TRBD1. The trim removed 4 bases at V and 4 bases at J, leaving 9 bases unmatched. The CDR3 runs to 15 residues. Germline-derived CDR1 and CDR2 are DFQATT and SNEGSKA (reference sequence). This CDR3 reads CSATPLTGVGNTIYF. CDR3 coding DNA: TGCAGTGCTACTCCCTTGACAGGGGTCGGAAACACCATATATTTT.

In its sample, this clonotype is medium-sized. The rearrangement joins TRBV10-3 to TRBJ2-7; D is perhaps TRBD1 or TRBD2 (5 bases each). CDR3 length: 14 amino acids. Trimming took 4 bases from V and 4 from J, leaving 14 bases between them. CDR1 is ENHRY, CDR2 SYGVKD, per germline. The CDR3: CAISGGPRGYEQYF. The CDR3 DNA reads as TGTGCCATCAGTGGGGGACCCAGAGGTTACGAGCAGTACTTC.

This clonotype was recorded a few times. The chain has TRBV24-1 and TRBJ2-1; D is undetermined. Trimming cost V 0 bases and J 7 bases, with 6 bases left between them. The CDR3 has 13 amino acids. CDR1 is KGHDR, CDR2 SFDVKD, per germline. CDR3 sequence reads: CATSDLRLNEQFF. The CDR3 DNA sequence: TGTGCCACCAGTGATTTGAGGTTAAATGAGCAGTTCTTC.

This clonotype was counted ten times or more. The chain has TRBV5-1 and TRBJ2-5; 10 nucleotides agree with TRBD1. The V gene end was trimmed by 2 bases and the J gene end by 2 bases; junction bases not matched to a gene: 3. Germline V gene lookup returns CDR1 SGHRS and CDR2 YFSETQ. The CDR3 length is 15 residues. The CDR3 DNA sequence: TGCGCCAGCAGCTTTGGACAGGGGGGACAAGAGACCCAGTACTTC. Amino acids: CASSFGQGGQETQYF.

The chain couples TRBV12-3 or TRBV12-4 to TRBJ2-3; 8 bases fit TRBD2. V lost 5 bases to trimming and J lost 3 bases; unmatched junction nucleotides: 7. The CDR3 sequence is 15 residues long. Here the CDR3 DNA reads TGTGCCAGCAGTCTCCAGCGGGAGCGGACAGATACGCAGTATTTT. The encoded protein is CASSLQRERTDTQYF.

This clonotype was observed a handful of times. This chain uses TRBV29-1 with TRBJ2-7; D call uncertain. The CDR3 has 13 amino acids. Germline loops: CDR1 SQVTM, CDR2 ANQGSEA. Trimming took off 1 base at V and 0 bases at J, with 7 bases between the two ends. The CDR3 spells CSVEGSNSYEQYF. In DNA form, the CDR3 reads TGCAGCGTTGAAGGGTCGAACTCCTACGAGCAGTACTTC.

V is TRBV6-1 and J is TRBJ2-3; the match to TRBD2 covers 9 bases. CDR1 MNHNS and CDR2 SASEGT come from the germline V gene. The ends lost 4 bases at V and 5 bases at J; junction bases unmatched: 10. CDR3 length equals 16 residues. The CDR3 sequence is CASSGIAGDDIDTQYF. The CDR3 DNA sequence: TGTGCCAGCAGTGGGATAGCGGGAGATGATATAGATACGCAGTATTTT.

CDR3 nucleotide sequence: TGCGCCAGTAGACGAGCGGGAGGGCCAGGTAATGAGCAGTTCTTC. The encoded protein is CASRRAGGPGNEQFF. The chain joins TRBV5-1 to TRBJ2-1, with 10 nucleotides matching TRBD2. The CDR3 covers 15 residues. The germline CDR1 and CDR2 sequences are SGHRS and YFSETQ. The V gene end was trimmed by 8 bases and the J gene end by 7 bases; junction bases not matched to a gene: 12.

By share, this clonotype counts as medium-sized. The chain carries TRBV4-1 and TRBJ2-2; D gene ambiguous. Trimming removed 3 bases from V and 4 bases from J, with 9 bases in between. Looked up from germline, CDR1 is MGHRA and CDR2 is YSYEKL. The CDR3 is 14 residues long. The chain's CDR3 is CASSHSGLTGELFF. The CDR3 DNA follows: TGCGCCAGCAGCCACTCAGGCCTCACCGGGGAGCTGTTTTTT.

The chain employs TRBV30 and TRBJ2-3; 10 bases line up with TRBD1. Germline-derived CDR1 and CDR2 are GTSNPN and SVGIG (reference sequence). V shed 2 bases and J 6 bases; nucleotides not matched to a gene: 8. The CDR3 length is 15 residues. The CDR3 sequence is CAWSPGTGERDTQYF. CDR3 nucleotide sequence: TGTGCCTGGAGTCCCGGGACAGGGGAGAGGGATACGCAGTATTTT.

This clonotype was detected only a few times. A much larger clone is a single base away; this may be a read error. V gene TRBV6-5 combines with J gene TRBJ2-1; unclear D gene. This CDR3 contains 13 residues. V gave up 2 bases and J gave up 5 bases, with 7 bases separating them. Germline values: CDR1 MNHEY, CDR2 SVGAGI. CDR3 nucleotides: TGTGCCAGCAGTTACGACTTCCACAATGAGCAGTTCTTC. The encoded protein is CASSYDFHNEQFF.

The J gene is TRBJ2-1, the V gene TRBV3-1; D is ambiguous. CDR1 and CDR2 from the germline V gene are LGHDT and YNNKEL (reference sequence). V was shortened by 1 base and J by 6 bases, with 4 bases between the two germline ends. The CDR3 runs to 12 residues. This CDR3 reads CASSQAANEQFF. CDR3 nucleotide sequence: TGTGCCAGCAGCCAAGCTGCCAATGAGCAGTTCTTC.

The rearrangement links TRBV27 to TRBJ1-2, with D maybe TRBD1 (5 bases). V lost 6 bases and J 2 bases, leaving 13 bases between the germline ends. CDR3 length: 14 residues. The germline gives CDR1 MNHEY, CDR2 SMNVEV (reference sequence). As DNA, the CDR3 is TGTGCCAGCAGCCGGGACGGCTTAAACTATGGCTACACCTTC. Amino acid sequence: CASSRDGLNYGYTF.

This clonotype is categorized as medium-sized (0.01 to 0.1%). V and J are TRBV11-2 and TRBJ2-1, with D unresolved. Trimming left V 0 bases short and J 1 base short, with 13 bases between. CDR1 and CDR2 (germline): SGHAT, FQNNGV. CDR3 length: 17 residues. The chain's CDR3 is CASSLEFAFPSYNEQFF. CDR3 bases: TGTGCCAGCAGCTTAGAATTTGCGTTCCCTTCCTACAATGAGCAGTTCTTC.

This clonotype was counted many times. The V gene is TRBV27, the J gene TRBJ2-2; D may correspond to TRBD1 or TRBD2 (7 bases each). V lost 5 bases and J lost 3, with 16 bases in between. CDR1 is MNHEY, CDR2 SMNVEV, per germline (reference sequence). The CDR3 is made up of 16 amino acids. CDR3 sequence (DNA): TGTGCCAGCAGTCTCAACAGGGGAGGGTACACCGGGGAGCTGTTTTTT. This encodes CASSLNRGGYTGELFF.

The chain combines TRBV5-1 with TRBJ1-2, with 7 bases aligning to TRBD1. CDR1 and CDR2 (germline): SGHRS, YFSETQ. CDR3 length: 15 amino acids. The ends lost 3 bases at V and 8 bases at J; junction bases unmatched: 13. The CDR3 sequence: CASSSSLGGEGGYTF. CDR3 bases: TGCGCCAGCAGCTCGTCCTTAGGGGGCGAGGGAGGCTACACCTTC.

V and J are TRBV7-2 and TRBJ2-1, with D tentatively TRBD1 (6 bases). The germline gives CDR1 SGHTA, CDR2 FQGNSA. V gave up 5 bases and J gave up 6 bases, with 14 bases separating them. The CDR3 has 14 amino acids. The CDR3 DNA is TGTGCCAGCAGCCAAGGGGGAGCCCGCAATGAGCAGTTCTTC. It yields the protein CASSQGGARNEQFF. Variable domain in full (rest from reference TRBV7-2 and TRBJ2-1): GAGVSQSPSNKVTEKGKDVELRCDPISGHTALYWYRQSLGQGLEFLIYFQGNSAPDKSGLPSDRFSAERTGGSVSTLTIQRTQQEDSAVYLCASSQGGARNEQFFGPGTRLTVL.

This chain uses TRBV7-6 with TRBJ2-7, with D tentatively TRBD2 (6 bases). The CDR3 sequence is 14 residues long. Between the trimmed V and J ends, which lost 5 bases and 1 base, there was a span of 12 bases. The germline CDR1 and CDR2 sequences are SGHVS and FNYEAQ. CDR3 nucleotide sequence: TGTGCCAGCAGCGCGGGTAGCGGTTCCTACGAGCAGTACTTC. Translation gives CASSAGSGSYEQYF.

The CDR3 loop reads CASSAQGQTYQPQHF. Here the CDR3 DNA reads TGTGCCAGCAGCGCTCAAGGACAGACCTATCAGCCCCAGCATTTT. V usage is TRBV9 and J usage is TRBJ1-5; D possibly corresponds to TRBD1 (6 bases). Trimming removed 3 bases at V and 5 bases at J, with 15 bases between. The CDR3 contains 15 residues. CDR1 is SGDLS, CDR2 YYNGEE, per germline.